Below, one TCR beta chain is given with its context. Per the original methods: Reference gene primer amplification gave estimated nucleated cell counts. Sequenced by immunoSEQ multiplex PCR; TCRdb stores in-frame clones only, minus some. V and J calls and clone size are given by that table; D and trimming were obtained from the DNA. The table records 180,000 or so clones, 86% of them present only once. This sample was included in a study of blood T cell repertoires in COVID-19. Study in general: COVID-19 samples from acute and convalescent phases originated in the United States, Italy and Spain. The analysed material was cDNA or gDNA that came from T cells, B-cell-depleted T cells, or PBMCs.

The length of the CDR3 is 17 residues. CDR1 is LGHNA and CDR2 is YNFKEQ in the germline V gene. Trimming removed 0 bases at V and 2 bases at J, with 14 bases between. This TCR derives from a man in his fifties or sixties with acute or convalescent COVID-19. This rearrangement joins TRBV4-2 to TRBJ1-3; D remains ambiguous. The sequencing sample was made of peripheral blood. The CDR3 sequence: CASSQDLGGRPGNTIYF. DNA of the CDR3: TGTGCCAGCAGCCAAGATCTAGGAGGGAGACCTGGAAACACCATATATTTT.